This T cell receptor beta chain was retrieved from a study of T cell responses to AZD1222 COVID-19 vaccine. Worth noting for this clone: Its specificity is unknown.

Sequenced by immunoSEQ multiplex PCR; TCRdb stores in-frame clones only, minus some. This sample yields approximately 190,000 clones, of which 85% to 95% are seen a single time; roughly 1.4% belongs to the top ten. Trimming removed 3 bases at V and 8 bases at J, with 11 bases between. Germline V gives CDR1 SGHKS, CDR2 YYEKEE (reference sequence). The CDR3 has 12 residues. Study-wide results and caveats: The breadth and depth of Spike-specific TCRs increased once two AZD1222 doses had been given. With dominance at 160-218 and 743-854, vaccine-associated CD4 TCRs spanned spike. Close to half of all spike-specific TCRs reportedly target regions of the variants that are unmutated. Mostly white British, mostly female donors; authors suggested clonal diversity may be underestimated.

This clonotype was sampled from an adult in good health. The chain carries TRBV5-5 and TRBJ1-1; no firm D call. This sample comprised peripheral blood, obtained on day 0 of AZD1222 vaccination. The CDR3: CASSYRVGEAFF. As DNA, the CDR3 is TGTGCCAGCAGCTATAGGGTGGGAGAAGCTTTCTTT.